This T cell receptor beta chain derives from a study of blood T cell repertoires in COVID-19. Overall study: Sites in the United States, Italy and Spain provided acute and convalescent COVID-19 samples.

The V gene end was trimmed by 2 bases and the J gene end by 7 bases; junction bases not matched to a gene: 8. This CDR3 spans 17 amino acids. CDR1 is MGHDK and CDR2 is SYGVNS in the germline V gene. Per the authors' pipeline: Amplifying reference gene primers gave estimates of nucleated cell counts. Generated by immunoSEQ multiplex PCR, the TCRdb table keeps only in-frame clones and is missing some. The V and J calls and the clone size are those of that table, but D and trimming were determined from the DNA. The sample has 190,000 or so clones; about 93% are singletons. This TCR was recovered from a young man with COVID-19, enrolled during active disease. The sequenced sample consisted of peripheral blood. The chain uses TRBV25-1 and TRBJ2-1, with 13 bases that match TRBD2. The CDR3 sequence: CASSETSGGGLGNEQFF. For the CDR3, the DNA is TGTGCCAGCAGTGAAACTAGCGGGGGGGGTCTCGGGAATGAGCAGTTCTTC. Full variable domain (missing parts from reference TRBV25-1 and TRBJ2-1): EADIYQTPRYLVIGTGKKITLECSQTMGHDKMYWYQQDPGMELHLIHYSYGVNSTEKGDLSSESTVSRIRTEHFPLTLESARPSHTSQYLCASSETSGGGLGNEQFFGPGTRLTVL.